Presented here are 20 T cell receptor beta chains from one specimen sequenced in a study of shared clonotypes between healthy human individuals (dated by TCRdb to about 2020). For the CD8 naive samples, CD45RO-negative cells were positively selected for CCR7, yielding a CD45RA+CCR7+ population from which TemRA cells were excluded. The protocol used for the library was the immunoSEQ multiplex PCR assay. The table comes from immuneACCESS by way of TCRdb, which keeps in-frame sequences with V and J called. Part of the clones is missing from these tables; in studies checked, under half for an unresolved V gene and the rest for unknown reasons. The sample table contains 2 million to 2.5 million clones; only one count was recorded for roughly 91% of them. Around 1.7% of the sample belongs to the ten largest clones. The sample comprised naive CD8+ T cells from PBMCs. This sample's cell subset or site label indicates: CD45RA+CCR7+. The receptors were sampled from a man between 18 and 29 years old in good health. Some clones in this sample may be carry-over from other donors' samples.

The chain carries TRBV6-6 and TRBJ2-4; 7 bases map to TRBD1. CDR1 is MNHNY, CDR2 SVGAGI, per germline (reference sequence). This CDR3 is built from 16 residues. V lost 7 bases, J lost 0 bases, and 9 bases stayed unmatched. The CDR3 DNA reads TGTGCCAGCACCCCCGGACAGGTGGTAGCCAAAAACATTCAGTACTTC. Translation: CASTPGQVVAKNIQYF.

CDR3 sequence reads: CASSLYSADKNIQYF. CDR3 coding DNA: TGTGCCAGCAGTTTATATTCTGCAGACAAAAACATTCAGTACTTC. The chain couples TRBV28 to TRBJ2-4; D ambiguous. Germline loops: CDR1 MDHEN, CDR2 SYDVKM. The CDR3 sequence is 15 residues long. V shed 1 base and J shed 3 bases, with 10 bases lying between them.

This rearrangement joins TRBV28 to TRBJ1-4; no reliable D call. V shed 9 bases and J shed 11 bases, with 10 bases lying between them. The CDR3 has 10 amino acids. From germline, CDR1 is MDHEN and CDR2 SYDVKM. CDR3 sequence reads: CARWMWKLFF. CDR3 nucleotide sequence: TGTGCCAGGTGGATGTGGAAACTGTTTTTT.

The V call is TRBV11-2, the J call TRBJ2-3, with a possible D match to TRBD1 (5 bases). The germline V gene has CDR1 SGHAT and CDR2 FQNNGV. The CDR3 runs to 18 residues. Trimming took off 3 bases at V and 2 bases at J, with 21 bases between the two ends. The CDR3 region is CASSLSHLSRAITDTQYF. The CDR3 coding sequence is TGTGCCAGCAGCTTGTCCCACCTTAGCAGGGCCATCACAGATACGCAGTATTTT. The whole variable domain, remainder taken from reference TRBV11-2 and TRBJ2-3, is EAGVAQSPRYKIIEKRQSVAFWCNPISGHATLYWYQQILGQGPKLLIQFQNNGVVDDSQLPKDRFSAERLKGVDSTLKIQPAKLEDSAVYLCASSLSHLSRAITDTQYFGPGTRLTVL.

The V gene is TRBV27, the J gene TRBJ2-7, with D possibly being TRBD2 (6 bases). Germline V lookup: CDR1 MNHEY, CDR2 SMNVEV (reference sequence). The CDR3 covers 14 residues. V was clipped by 5 bases and J by 5 bases, with 16 bases between them. The DNA for the CDR3 is TGTGCCAGCAGTGCCGATACTAGCAACCACGAGCAGTACTTC. Its translation: CASSADTSNHEQYF.

The gene calls are TRBV11-2 and TRBJ2-1, with TRBD2 identical over 16 bases. Trimming at V came to 6 bases and at J to 2 bases, leaving 10 bases not matched to a gene. This CDR3 comprises 19 residues. The germline gives CDR1 SGHAT, CDR2 FQNNGV. The CDR3 bases are TGTGCCAGCAGAACTACCGGGACTAGCGGGAGGGGAACCTACAATGAGCAGTTCTTC. Protein sequence: CASRTTGTSGRGTYNEQFF.

This chain connects TRBV4-3 to TRBJ2-1; D is undetermined. From germline, CDR1 is LGHNA and CDR2 YSLEER. Trimming stripped 0 bases from V and 3 bases from J, with 12 bases between. This CDR3 contains 16 residues. The CDR3 nucleotides are TGCGCCAGCAGCCAAGATGGCGTCAGCTTCTACAATGAGCAGTTCTTC. Translation: CASSQDGVSFYNEQFF.

The chain uses TRBV11-1 and TRBJ2-7; D is unresolved. This CDR3 spans 14 amino acids. Trimming stripped 3 bases from V and 6 bases from J, with 15 bases between. The germline V gene encodes CDR1 SGHAT and CDR2 FQDESV (reference sequence). For the CDR3, the DNA is TGTGCCAGCAGCTTCTCGAGGTCGGACCGCGAGCAGTACTTC. Its protein product is CASSFSRSDREQYF.

This clone was seen more than once but under ten times. The CDR3 DNA reads as TGTGCCAGCAGCCAGAGGGGAGCGAACACTGAAGCTTTCTTT. Translated, it gives CASSQRGANTEAFF. This chain uses TRBV7-3 with TRBJ1-1; possible D gene TRBD1, 5 bases. This CDR3 comprises 14 residues. The germline gives CDR1 SGHTA, CDR2 FQGTGA. V was shortened by 5 bases and J by 1 base, with 11 bases between the two germline ends.

This clone has a single count. CDR3 coding DNA: TGCAGCGTGACCGGGACAGGGAATATCTACGAGCAGTACTTC. Residues: CSVTGTGNIYEQYF. This chain uses TRBV29-1 with TRBJ2-7, with 9 bases that match TRBD1. The CDR3 totals 14 residues. Per germline, CDR1 SQVTM and CDR2 ANQGSEA. Germline trimming cut 6 bases from V and 3 bases from J; bases unmatched to any gene: 9.

The V gene is TRBV9, the J gene TRBJ2-6, with 8 bases aligning to TRBD2. Germline V lookup: CDR1 SGDLS, CDR2 YYNGEE. J lost 0 bases, V lost 0 bases, and 5 bases had no gene match. The CDR3 loop spans 18 amino acids. Here the CDR3 reads CASSVEAGGHSGANVLTF. DNA of the CDR3: TGTGCCAGCAGCGTAGAGGCGGGAGGCCACTCTGGGGCCAACGTCCTGACTTTC. Looking up the rest from reference TRBV9 and TRBJ2-6 gives the full variable domain: DSGVTQTPKHLITATGQRVTLRCSPRSGDLSVYWYQQSLDQGLQFLIQYYNGEERAKGNILERFSAQQFPDLHSELNLSSLELGDSALYFCASSVEAGGHSGANVLTFGAGSRLTVL.

CDR3 region: CASSAPGISYGYTF. In nucleotides, the CDR3 is TGTGCCAGCAGTGCTCCGGGGATCTCCTATGGCTACACCTTC. The rearrangement links TRBV9 to TRBJ1-2; D remains unclear. V lost 5 bases, J lost 4 bases, and 15 bases lay in between. The CDR3 has 14 residues. CDR1 and CDR2 from the germline V gene are SGDLS and YYNGEE.

The gene calls are TRBV19 and TRBJ2-1, with a weak D call TRBD1 (6 bases). Per the germline V gene, CDR1 is LNHDA and CDR2 is SQIVND (reference sequence). The CDR3 covers 14 residues. V was shortened by 4 bases and J by 7 bases, with 14 bases between the two germline ends. Here the CDR3 reads CASSTLTRGNEQFF. The CDR3, as DNA: TGTGCCAGTAGTACCCTGACGAGGGGGAATGAGCAGTTCTTC.

The rearrangement joins TRBV6-6 to TRBJ2-2; no reliable D call. This CDR3 contains 13 residues. The germline V gene encodes CDR1 MNHNY and CDR2 SVGAGI (reference sequence). Trimming pared 7 bases from V and 5 bases from J, leaving 11 bases between. CDR3 residues: CASMLVTTGELFF. For the CDR3, the DNA is TGTGCCAGCATGCTAGTCACTACCGGGGAGCTGTTTTTT.

Concerning this clone itself: The identical CDR3 is also encoded by other nucleotide sequences in the sample. The chain is built from TRBV27 and TRBJ2-2; TRBD1 matches 9 bases. The CDR3 runs 14 residues. V shed 6 bases and J 6 bases; nucleotides not matched to a gene: 5. Germline CDR1 is MNHEY and CDR2 is SMNVEV (reference sequence). CDR3 protein: CASSLRQGAGELFF. CDR3 sequence (DNA): TGTGCCAGCAGCTTGAGACAGGGGGCCGGGGAGCTGTTTTTT.

This sequence joins TRBV29-1 and TRBJ2-7; D is ambiguous. Germline CDR1 and CDR2: SQVTM and ANQGSEA. V was cut by 6 bases and J by 1 base, with 7 bases left in between. This CDR3 is built from 11 residues. The CDR3 region has the DNA TGCAGCGTAGAAACTTCCTACGAGCAGTACTTC. Translation gives CSVETSYEQYF.

This clone came up once. The chain uses TRBV19 and TRBJ2-7; 7 bases are shared with TRBD1. V dropped 10 bases and J dropped 3; count of bases not matched to a gene: 12. The CDR3 is 14 residues long. CDR1 is LNHDA and CDR2 is SQIVND in the germline V gene (reference sequence). The CDR3 here is CAIIPGQRFYEQYF. The CDR3 DNA reads as TGTGCCATCATACCGGGACAGCGGTTCTACGAGCAGTACTTC.

The V call is TRBV15, the J call TRBJ2-5, with D tentatively TRBD2 (5 bases). Germline CDR1 and CDR2: LNHNV and YYDKDF (reference sequence). The CDR3 totals 16 residues. The V end was cut by 0 bases, the J end by 5 bases, with 16 bases between. The CDR3 sequence is CATSRDPLGGWETQYF. The CDR3 DNA reads as TGTGCCACCAGCAGAGACCCACTCGGCGGGTGGGAGACCCAGTACTTC.

This chain uses TRBV21-1 with TRBJ1-5. TRBV21-1 is tagged as a pseudogene. The CDR3 length is 15 residues. The CDR3 reads CASSAGGLCNQPQHF. As DNA, the CDR3 is TGTGCCAGCAGCGCGGGGGGCCTTTGCAATCAGCCCCAGCATTTT.

The CDR3 DNA reads as TGTGCCAGCAGCGCCTCCGGGACTAGTATTGGCGGGGAGCTGTTTTTT. It encodes CASSASGTSIGGELFF. The chain links TRBV9 to TRBJ2-2; 8 nucleotides match TRBD2. Germline CDR1 and CDR2: SGDLS and YYNGEE. The CDR3 totals 16 residues. The J segment lost 7 bases and the V segment lost 3 bases, leaving 11 bases of the junction unmatched.